This T cell receptor beta chain was documented in a study of memory CD4+ T cells and cytomegalovirus serostatus. About the research overall: Healthy Belgian adult donors included roughly ten CMV-positive and 24 CMV-negative people.

Concerning this clone: The antigen is unknown.

The data were produced by immunoSEQ multiplex PCR, yet TCRdb's version contains in-frame clones alone and is incomplete. The sample consists of 60,000 to 70,000 clones, roughly 80% of them appearing once. The study, taken as a whole, reports: Median bootstrapped AUC for CMV status was roughly 0.95 originally, less than 0.93 US-trained.

With V trimmed by 0 bases and J by 4 bases, 4 bases remained unmatched. The CDR3 totals 15 residues. Per the germline V gene, CDR1 is WNHNN and CDR2 is SYGVQD (reference sequence). Single viable CD3+CD4+CD8-CD45RO+ cells were sorted as the memory CD4+ T cells. After thawing, CD4+ T cells were positively selected. The sample was memory CD4+ T cells from blood. This TCR was recovered from an adult in good health and CMV-seronegative. Some clones in this sample may be carry-over from other donors' samples. V gene TRBV10-1 combines with J gene TRBJ2-5, with 8 nucleotides matching TRBD1. This CDR3 is CASSESTGAGETQYF. CDR3 coding DNA: TGCGCCAGCAGTGAGTCGACAGGGGCTGGAGAGACCCAGTACTTC.